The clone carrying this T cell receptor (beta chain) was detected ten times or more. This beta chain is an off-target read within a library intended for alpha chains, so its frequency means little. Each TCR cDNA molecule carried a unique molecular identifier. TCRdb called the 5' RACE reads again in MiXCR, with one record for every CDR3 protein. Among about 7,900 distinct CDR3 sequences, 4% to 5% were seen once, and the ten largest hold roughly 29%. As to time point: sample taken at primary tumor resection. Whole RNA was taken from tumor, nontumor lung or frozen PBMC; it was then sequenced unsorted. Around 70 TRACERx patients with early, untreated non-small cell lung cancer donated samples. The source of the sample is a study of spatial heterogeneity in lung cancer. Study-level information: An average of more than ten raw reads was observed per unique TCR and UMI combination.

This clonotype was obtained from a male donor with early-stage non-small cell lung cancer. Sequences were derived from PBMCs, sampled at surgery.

The CDR3 reads CASSLTLAGEADTQYF. As DNA, the CDR3 is TGTGCCAGCAGCTTGACTTTAGCGGGGGAGGCAGATACGCAGTATTTT. V gene TRBV3-1 combines with J gene TRBJ2-3; 9 nucleotides line up with TRBD2. CDR1 is LGHDT, CDR2 YNNKEL, per germline (reference sequence). The CDR3 length is 16 residues. V was pared by 5 bases and J by 4 bases, with 10 bases of the junction left unmatched.